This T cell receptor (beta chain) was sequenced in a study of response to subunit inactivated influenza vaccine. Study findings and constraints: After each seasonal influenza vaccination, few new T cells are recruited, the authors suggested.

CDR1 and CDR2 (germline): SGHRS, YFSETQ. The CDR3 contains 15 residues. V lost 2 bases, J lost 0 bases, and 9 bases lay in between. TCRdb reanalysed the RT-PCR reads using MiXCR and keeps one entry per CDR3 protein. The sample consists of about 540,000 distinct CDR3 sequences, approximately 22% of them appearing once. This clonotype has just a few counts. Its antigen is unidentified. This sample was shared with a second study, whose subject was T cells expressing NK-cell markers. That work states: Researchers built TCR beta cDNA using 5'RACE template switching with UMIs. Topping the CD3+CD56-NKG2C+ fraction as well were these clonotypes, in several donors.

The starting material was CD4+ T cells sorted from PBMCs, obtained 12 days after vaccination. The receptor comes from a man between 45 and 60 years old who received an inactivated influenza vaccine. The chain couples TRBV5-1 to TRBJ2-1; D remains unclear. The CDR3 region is CASSFPTSSYNEQFF. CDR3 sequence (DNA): TGCGCCAGCAGCTTCCCTACGAGCTCCTACAATGAGCAGTTCTTC.